This TCR beta chain was identified in a study of early T cells in non-severe SARS-CoV-2 infection. Across the study: Unsorted whole blood bulk RNA was sequenced, with unpaired chains. General observations from the study: VDJdb matching skewed toward anti-spike CD8 responses, missing private and CD4 specificities.

The CDR3 runs 13 residues. CDR1 and CDR2 from the germline V gene are SGHTA and FQGNSA. Trimming removed 1 base at V and 4 bases at J, with 5 bases between. The TCR library protocol attached unique molecular identifiers to the individual cDNA molecules. TCRdb recomputed calls from the 5' RACE reads with MiXCR, one row per CDR3 protein. In the table there are approximately 71,000 distinct CDR3 sequences, 12% of which are singletons. This clonotype appeared a few times. Its target is unknown. This TCR was sampled from an adult who was a healthcare worker with PCR-confirmed SARS-CoV-2 infection or an uninfected control (not recorded which). Sequencing input: whole blood. The rearrangement uses TRBV7-2 and TRBJ2-1; D gene unclear. CDR3 protein: CASSLDAYNEQFF. The DNA of the CDR3 is TGTGCCAGCAGCTTAGATGCTTACAATGAGCAGTTCTTC.